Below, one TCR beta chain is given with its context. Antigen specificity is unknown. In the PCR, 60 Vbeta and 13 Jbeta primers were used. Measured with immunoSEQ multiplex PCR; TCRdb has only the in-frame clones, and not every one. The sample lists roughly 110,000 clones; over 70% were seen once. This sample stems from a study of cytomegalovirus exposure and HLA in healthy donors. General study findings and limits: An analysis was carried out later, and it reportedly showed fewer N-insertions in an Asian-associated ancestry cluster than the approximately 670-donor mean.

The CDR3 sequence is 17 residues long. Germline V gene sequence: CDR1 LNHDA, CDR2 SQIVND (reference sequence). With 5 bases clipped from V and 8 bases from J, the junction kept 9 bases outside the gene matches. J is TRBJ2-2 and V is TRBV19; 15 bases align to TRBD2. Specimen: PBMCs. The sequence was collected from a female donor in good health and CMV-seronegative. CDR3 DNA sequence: TGTGCCAGTAGTTCGTGGACTAGCGGGAGGGCGTGGGGGGAGCTGTTTTTT. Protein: CASSSWTSGRAWGELFF.